The next 10 T cell receptor beta chains were all read from a single sample in a study of T-cell reconstitution after alpha-beta-depleted transplantation in children. TCRbeta library construction was performed incorporating unique molecular identifiers. TCRdb ran MiXCR on the PCR reads and lists one entry per CDR3 protein. The table includes 780,000 or so distinct CDR3 sequences, about 16% detected once. The sample consisted of PBMCs, mostly from graft donor cells, taken 360 days after TCRalphabeta/CD19-depleted stem cell transplant. These receptors all stem from a male patient younger than 18 who had a stem cell transplant for acute lymphoblastic leukemia, so the T cells may come from the graft donor.

This clonotype was observed many times. The chain carries TRBV10-3 and TRBJ2-1; 8 bases fit TRBD2. V trimming: 5 bases; J trimming: 13 bases; junction bases outside the gene matches: 7. The germline V gene encodes CDR1 ENHRY and CDR2 SYGVKD. This CDR3 has 12 amino acids. As DNA, the CDR3 is TGTGCCATCAGTCTAGGGGGACTAGAACAGTTCTTC. Its protein product is CAISLGGLEQFF.

This clonotype has just a few counts. The chain joins TRBV5-1 to TRBJ2-1; 10 bases agree with TRBD2. Per the germline V gene, CDR1 is SGHRS and CDR2 is YFSETQ. V lost 0 bases to trimming and J lost 7 bases; unmatched junction nucleotides: 16. The CDR3 sequence is 19 residues long. The CDR3 here is CASSLEGAGGPIRRNEQFF. CDR3 DNA sequence: TGCGCCAGCAGCTTGGAGGGAGCGGGAGGGCCTATACGGCGGAATGAGCAGTTCTTC.

There are many counts of this clonotype. V gene TRBV20-1 combines with J gene TRBJ2-5; 9 bases match TRBD2. V lost 6 bases and J lost 5; bases outside the gene matches: 10. The CDR3 consists of 14 residues. CDR1 DFQATT and CDR2 SNEGSKA come from the germline V gene (reference sequence). CDR3 bases: TGCAGTGCGCCTCTAGCGGGACCCTGGGAGACCCAGTACTTC. Translation: CSAPLAGPWETQYF.

The rearrangement links TRBV19 to TRBJ1-1; 11 bases match TRBD1. The CDR3 is 14 amino acids. V lost 7 bases to trimming and J lost 7 bases; unmatched junction nucleotides: 8. CDR1 LNHDA and CDR2 SQIVND come from the germline V gene (reference sequence). The CDR3: CASTPLDRGLEAFF. The CDR3 bases are TGTGCCAGTACCCCTCTGGACAGGGGGCTTGAAGCTTTCTTT.

The chain carries TRBV12-3 or TRBV12-4 and TRBJ2-1; perhaps TRBD1 as D (6 bases). The CDR3 has 13 residues. Trimming removed 5 bases from V and 8 bases from J, with 13 bases in between. The CDR3 DNA is TGTGCCAGCAGTCCCTTTAGACAGGATGAGCAGTTCTTC. This codes for CASSPFRQDEQFF.

This clonotype was seen a handful of times. The chain joins TRBV5-1 to TRBJ2-7; 10 bases fit TRBD1. The trim removed 5 bases at V and 5 bases at J, leaving 7 bases unmatched. Germline CDR1 and CDR2: SGHRS and YFSETQ. CDR3 length: 14 amino acids. The CDR3 DNA reads TGCGCCAGCAGAGACAGGGGGCTGGTCGACGAGCAGTACTTC. Its protein product is CASRDRGLVDEQYF.

A few counts support this clonotype. The chain carries TRBV14 and TRBJ1-2, with 7 bases matching TRBD1. The CDR3 runs 15 residues. V gave up 1 base and J gave up 5 bases; unmatched junction bases: 7. The germline CDR1 and CDR2 sequences are SGHDN and FVKESK. This CDR3 is CASSQVRGRGYGYTF. CDR3 DNA sequence: TGTGCCAGCAGCCAAGTAAGGGGGCGAGGATATGGCTACACCTTC.

This clonotype was picked up a small number of times. The rearrangement uses TRBV10-2 and TRBJ2-1; D gene ambiguous. The germline V gene encodes CDR1 WSHSY and CDR2 SAAADI. The CDR3 covers 16 residues. V lost 0 bases, J lost 2 bases, and 11 bases lay in between. The DNA of the CDR3 is TGCGCCAGCAGTGAGTCGGCGTTGGTTCCCTACAATGAGCAGTTCTTC. Translating gives CASSESALVPYNEQFF.

V usage is TRBV9 and J usage is TRBJ1-2; TRBD1 agrees at 8 bases. The V gene's germline CDR1 is SGDLS and CDR2 YYNGEE. The junction had 5 bases not matched to a gene; V was cut back by 0 bases and J by 4 bases. This CDR3 region has 15 residues. CDR3 protein: CASSVVTGDPYGYTF. The CDR3 nucleotides are TGTGCCAGCAGCGTAGTGACAGGGGATCCCTATGGCTACACCTTC.

This clonotype was detected only a few times. V and J are TRBV27 and TRBJ2-7; no clear D. Germline V gene lookup returns CDR1 MNHEY and CDR2 SMNVEV (reference sequence). The CDR3 spans 13 residues. Trimming cost V 4 bases and J 4 bases, with 11 bases left between them. CDR3 in amino acids: CASSSRLAYEQYF. DNA of the CDR3: TGTGCCAGCAGTTCGAGACTCGCATACGAGCAGTACTTC.